What follows describes a single T cell receptor (beta chain). Its antigen is not known. The sample comes from a study of cytomegalovirus exposure and HLA in healthy donors. Broader study findings: As immune exposure information, only CMV serostatus was available. The HLA-A and HLA-B alleles of most subjects were reportedly predicted accurately from TCR beta sequences. A later analysis reported that several of the most significant clusters appeared to be linked to common viral pathogens, among them Epstein-Barr virus. It was in a later analysis that TCR association rates were seen to vary by HLA locus, highest for DRB1 and lowest for HLA-C.

There are 16 residues in the CDR3. V lost 0 bases and J lost 6, with 14 bases in between. Germline V gives CDR1 LGHNA, CDR2 YNFKEQ. The PCR made use of 60 Vbeta and 13 Jbeta primers. The assay was immunoSEQ multiplex PCR, and TCRdb's table has in-frame clones only and misses some. This table holds some 200,000 clones, over 65% found once. The source of this sequence is a woman in her twenties or thirties in good health and CMV-seronegative. This chain links TRBV4-2 with TRBJ2-2; a weak D match, TRBD2 (6 bases). What was sequenced was PBMCs. The CDR3 DNA reads as TGTGCCAGCAGCCAAGACGTCTCGGCGGGGCCCGGGGAGCTGTTTTTT. It is translated as CASSQDVSAGPGELFF.